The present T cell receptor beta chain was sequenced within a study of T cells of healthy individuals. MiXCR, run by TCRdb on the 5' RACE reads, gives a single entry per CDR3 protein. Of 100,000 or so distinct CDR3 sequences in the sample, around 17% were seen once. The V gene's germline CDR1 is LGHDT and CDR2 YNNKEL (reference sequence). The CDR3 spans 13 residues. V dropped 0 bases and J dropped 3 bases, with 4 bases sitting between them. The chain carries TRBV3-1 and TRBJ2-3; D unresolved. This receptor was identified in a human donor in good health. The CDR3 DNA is TGTGCCAGCAGCCAAGATCTAACAGATACGCAGTATTTT. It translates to CASSQDLTDTQYF.